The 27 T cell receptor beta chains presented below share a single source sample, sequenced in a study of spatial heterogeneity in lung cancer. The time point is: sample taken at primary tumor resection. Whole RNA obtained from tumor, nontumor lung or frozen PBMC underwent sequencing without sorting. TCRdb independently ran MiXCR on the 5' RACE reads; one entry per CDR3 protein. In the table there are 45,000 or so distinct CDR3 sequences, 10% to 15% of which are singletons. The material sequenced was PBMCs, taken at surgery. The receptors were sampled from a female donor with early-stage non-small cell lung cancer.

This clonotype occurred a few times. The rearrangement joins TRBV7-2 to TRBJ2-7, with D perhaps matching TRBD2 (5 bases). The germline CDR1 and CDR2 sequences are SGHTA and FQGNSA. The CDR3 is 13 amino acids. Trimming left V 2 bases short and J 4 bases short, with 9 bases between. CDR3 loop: CASSLYRGYEQYF. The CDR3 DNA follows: TGTGCCAGCAGCTTATATCGGGGTTACGAGCAGTACTTC.

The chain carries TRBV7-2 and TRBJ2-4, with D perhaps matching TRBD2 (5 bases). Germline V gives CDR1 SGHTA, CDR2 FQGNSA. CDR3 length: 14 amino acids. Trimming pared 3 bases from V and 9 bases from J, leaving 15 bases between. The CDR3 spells CASSLEDWQGIQYF. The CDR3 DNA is TGTGCCAGCAGCTTGGAGGACTGGCAAGGCATTCAGTACTTC. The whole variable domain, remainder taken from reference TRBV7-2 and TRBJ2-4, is GAGVSQSPSNKVTEKGKDVELRCDPISGHTALYWYRQSLGQGLEFLIYFQGNSAPDKSGLPSDRFSAERTGGSVSTLTIQRTQQEDSAVYLCASSLEDWQGIQYFGAGTRLSVL.

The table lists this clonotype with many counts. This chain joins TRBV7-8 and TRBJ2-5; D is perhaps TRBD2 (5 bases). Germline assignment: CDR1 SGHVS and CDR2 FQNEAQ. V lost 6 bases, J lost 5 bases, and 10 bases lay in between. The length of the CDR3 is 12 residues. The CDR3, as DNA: TGTGCCAGCAGTTCCACGGGGGAGACCCAGTACTTC. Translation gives CASSSTGETQYF. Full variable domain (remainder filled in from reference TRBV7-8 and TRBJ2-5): GAGVSQSPRYKVAKRGQDVALRCDPISGHVSLFWYQQALGQGPEFLTYFQNEAQLDKSGLPSDRFFAERPEGSVSTLKIQRTQQEDSAVYLCASSSTGETQYFGPGTRLLVL.

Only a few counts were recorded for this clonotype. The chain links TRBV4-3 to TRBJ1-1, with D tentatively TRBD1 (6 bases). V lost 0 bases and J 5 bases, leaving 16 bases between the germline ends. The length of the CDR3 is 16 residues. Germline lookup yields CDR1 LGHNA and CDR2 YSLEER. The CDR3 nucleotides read TGCGCCAGCAGCCAAGATGGAAAGGGGGGTGGGACTGAAGCTTTCTTT. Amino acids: CASSQDGKGGGTEAFF.

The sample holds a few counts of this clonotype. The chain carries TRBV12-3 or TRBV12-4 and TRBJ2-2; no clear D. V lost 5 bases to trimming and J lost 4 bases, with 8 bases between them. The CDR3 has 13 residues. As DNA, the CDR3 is TGTGCCAGCAGTCCCGAGACCACCGGGGAGCTGTTTTTT. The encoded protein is CASSPETTGELFF.

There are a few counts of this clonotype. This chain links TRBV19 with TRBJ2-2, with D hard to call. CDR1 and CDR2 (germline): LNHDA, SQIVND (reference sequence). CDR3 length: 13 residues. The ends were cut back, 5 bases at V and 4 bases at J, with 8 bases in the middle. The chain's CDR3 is CASSPRFTGELFF. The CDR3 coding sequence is TGTGCCAGTAGTCCTAGGTTCACCGGGGAGCTGTTTTTT.

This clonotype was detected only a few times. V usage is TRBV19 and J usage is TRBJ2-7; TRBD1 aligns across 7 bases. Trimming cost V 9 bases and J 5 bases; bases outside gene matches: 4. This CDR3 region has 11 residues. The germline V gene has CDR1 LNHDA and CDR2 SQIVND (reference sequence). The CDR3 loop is CASSDRDEQYF. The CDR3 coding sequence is TGTGCCAGCTCCGACAGGGACGAGCAGTACTTC. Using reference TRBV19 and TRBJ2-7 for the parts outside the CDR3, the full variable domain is DGGITQSPKYLFRKEGQNVTLSCEQNLNHDAMYWYRQDPGQGLRLIYYSQIVNDFQKGDIAEGYSVSREKKESFPLTVTSAQKNPTAFYLCASSDRDEQYFGPGTRLTVT.

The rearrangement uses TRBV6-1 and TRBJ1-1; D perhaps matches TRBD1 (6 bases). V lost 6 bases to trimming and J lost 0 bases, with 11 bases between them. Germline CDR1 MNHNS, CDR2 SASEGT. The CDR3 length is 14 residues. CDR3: CASSRGHLNTEAFF. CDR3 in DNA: TGTGCCAGCAGCAGGGGACACCTGAACACTGAAGCTTTCTTT.

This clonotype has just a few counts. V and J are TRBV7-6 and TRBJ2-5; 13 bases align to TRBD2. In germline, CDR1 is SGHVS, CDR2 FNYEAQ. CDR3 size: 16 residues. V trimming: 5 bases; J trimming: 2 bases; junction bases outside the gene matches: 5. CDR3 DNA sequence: TGTGCCAGCAGCAGGACTAGCGGGGGTACACAAGAGACCCAGTACTTC. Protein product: CASSRTSGGTQETQYF.

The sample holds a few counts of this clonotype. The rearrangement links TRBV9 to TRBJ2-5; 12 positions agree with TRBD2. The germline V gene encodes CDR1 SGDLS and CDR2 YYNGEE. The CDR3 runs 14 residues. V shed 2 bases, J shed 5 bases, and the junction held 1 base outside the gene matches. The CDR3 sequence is CASSVGTSGETQYF. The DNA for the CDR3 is TGTGCCAGCAGCGTCGGGACTAGCGGGGAGACCCAGTACTTC.

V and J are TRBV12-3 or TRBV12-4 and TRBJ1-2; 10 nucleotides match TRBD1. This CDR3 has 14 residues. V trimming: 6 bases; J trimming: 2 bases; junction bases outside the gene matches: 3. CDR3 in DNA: TGTGCCAGCAGAACGGGACAGGGGAACTATGGCTACACCTTC. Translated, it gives CASRTGQGNYGYTF.

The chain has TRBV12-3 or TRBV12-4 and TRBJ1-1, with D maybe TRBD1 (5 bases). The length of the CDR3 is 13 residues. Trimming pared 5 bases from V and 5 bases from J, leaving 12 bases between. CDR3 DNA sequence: TGTGCCAGCAGTCGGGGACGTGGGACTGAAGCTTTCTTT. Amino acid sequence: CASSRGRGTEAFF.

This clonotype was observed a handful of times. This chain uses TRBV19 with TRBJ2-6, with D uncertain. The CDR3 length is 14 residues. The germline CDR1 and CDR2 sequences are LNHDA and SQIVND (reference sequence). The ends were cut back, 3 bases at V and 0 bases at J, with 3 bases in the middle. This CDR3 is CASSMGSGANVLTF. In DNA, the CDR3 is TGTGCCAGTAGTATGGGCTCTGGGGCCAACGTCCTGACTTTC.

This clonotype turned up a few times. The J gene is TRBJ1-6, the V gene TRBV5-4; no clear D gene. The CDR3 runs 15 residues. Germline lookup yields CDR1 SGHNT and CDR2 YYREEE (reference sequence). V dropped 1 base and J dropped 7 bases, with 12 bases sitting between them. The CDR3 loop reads CASSLIGGSNSPLHF. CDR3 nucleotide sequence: TGTGCCAGCAGCTTGATCGGTGGATCGAATTCACCCCTCCACTTT.

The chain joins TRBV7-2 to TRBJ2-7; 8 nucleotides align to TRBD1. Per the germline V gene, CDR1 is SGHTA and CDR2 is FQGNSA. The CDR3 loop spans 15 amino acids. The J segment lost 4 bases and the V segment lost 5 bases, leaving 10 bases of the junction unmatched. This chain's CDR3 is CASSQRSGQEYEQYF. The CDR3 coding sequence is TGTGCCAGCAGCCAGCGATCGGGACAGGAGTACGAGCAGTACTTC.

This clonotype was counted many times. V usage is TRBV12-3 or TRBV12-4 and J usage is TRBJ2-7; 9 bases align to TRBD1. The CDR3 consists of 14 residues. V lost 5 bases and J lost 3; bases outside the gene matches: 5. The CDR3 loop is CASSGGQGLYEQYF. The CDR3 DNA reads TGTGCCAGCAGTGGGGGACAGGGCCTCTACGAGCAGTACTTC.

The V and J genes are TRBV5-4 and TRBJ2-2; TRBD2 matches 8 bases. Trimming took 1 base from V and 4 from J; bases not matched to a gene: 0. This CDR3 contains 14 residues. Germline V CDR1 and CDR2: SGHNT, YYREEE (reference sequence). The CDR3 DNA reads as TGTGCCAGCAGCTTGCGGGGGGGCACCGGGGAGCTGTTTTTT. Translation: CASSLRGGTGELFF.

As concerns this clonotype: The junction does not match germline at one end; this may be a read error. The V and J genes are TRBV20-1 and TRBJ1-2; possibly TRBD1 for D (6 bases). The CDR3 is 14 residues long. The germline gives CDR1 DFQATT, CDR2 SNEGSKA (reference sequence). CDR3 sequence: CSARDRLFFYGYTF. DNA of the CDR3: TGCAGTGCAAGAGACAGGCTTTTTTTCTATGGCTACACCTTC.

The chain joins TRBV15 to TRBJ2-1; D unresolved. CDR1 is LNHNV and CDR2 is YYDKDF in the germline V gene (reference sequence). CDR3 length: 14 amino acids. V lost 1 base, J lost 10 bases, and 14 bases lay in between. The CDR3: CATSRVYGTREQFF. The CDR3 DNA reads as TGTGCCACCAGCAGAGTGTACGGCACAAGGGAGCAGTTCTTC. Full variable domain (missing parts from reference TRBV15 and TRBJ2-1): DAMVIQNPRYQVTQFGKPVTLSCSQTLNHNVMYWYQQKSSQAPKLLFHYYDKDFNNEADTPDNFQSRRPNTSFCFLDIRSPGLGDTAMYLCATSRVYGTREQFFGPGTRLTVL.

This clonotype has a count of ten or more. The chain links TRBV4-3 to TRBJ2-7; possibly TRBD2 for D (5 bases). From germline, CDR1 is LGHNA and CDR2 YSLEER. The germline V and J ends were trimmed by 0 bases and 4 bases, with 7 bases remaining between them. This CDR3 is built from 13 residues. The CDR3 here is CASSQDRGYEQYF. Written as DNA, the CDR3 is TGCGCCAGCAGCCAAGATCGGGGTTACGAGCAGTACTTC.

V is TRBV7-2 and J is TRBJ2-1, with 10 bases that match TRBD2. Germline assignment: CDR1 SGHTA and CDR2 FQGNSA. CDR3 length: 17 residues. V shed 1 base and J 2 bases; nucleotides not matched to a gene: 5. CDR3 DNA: TGTGCCAGCAGCTTAGAGGTAGCGGGGGGACCCTACAATGAGCAGTTCTTC. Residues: CASSLEVAGGPYNEQFF.

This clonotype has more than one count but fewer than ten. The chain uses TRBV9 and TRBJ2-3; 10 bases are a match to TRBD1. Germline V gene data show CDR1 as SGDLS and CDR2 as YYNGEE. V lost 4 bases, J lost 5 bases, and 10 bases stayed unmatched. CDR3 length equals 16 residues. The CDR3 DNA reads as TGTGCCAGCAGCTTCGCCGGGACAGGGGTCGTAGATACGCAGTATTTT. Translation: CASSFAGTGVVDTQYF.

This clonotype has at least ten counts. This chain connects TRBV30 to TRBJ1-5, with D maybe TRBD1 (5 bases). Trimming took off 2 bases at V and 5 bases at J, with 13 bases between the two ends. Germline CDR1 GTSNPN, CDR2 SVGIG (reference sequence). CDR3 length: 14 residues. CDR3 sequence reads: CAWSSRVWDQPQHF. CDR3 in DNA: TGTGCCTGGAGTAGCAGGGTCTGGGATCAGCCCCAGCATTTT.

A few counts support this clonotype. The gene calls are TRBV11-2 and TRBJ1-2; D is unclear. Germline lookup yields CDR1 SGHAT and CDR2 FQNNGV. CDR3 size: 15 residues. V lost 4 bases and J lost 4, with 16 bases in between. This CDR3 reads CASSSNIDPSYGYTF. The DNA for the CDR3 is TGTGCCAGCAGCTCGAACATTGATCCGAGCTATGGCTACACCTTC.

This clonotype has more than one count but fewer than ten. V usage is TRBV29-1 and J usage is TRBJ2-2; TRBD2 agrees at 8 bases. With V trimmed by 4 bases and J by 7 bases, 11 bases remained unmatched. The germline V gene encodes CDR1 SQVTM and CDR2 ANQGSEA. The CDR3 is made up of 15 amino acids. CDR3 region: CSVATSGGGGGELFF. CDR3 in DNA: TGCAGCGTTGCTACAAGCGGGGGCGGTGGCGGGGAGCTGTTTTTT.

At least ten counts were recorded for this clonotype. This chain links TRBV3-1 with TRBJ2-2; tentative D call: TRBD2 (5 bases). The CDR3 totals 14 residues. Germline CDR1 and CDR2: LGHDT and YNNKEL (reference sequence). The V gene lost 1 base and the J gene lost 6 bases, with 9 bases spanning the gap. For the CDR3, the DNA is TGTGCCAGCAGCCAAGTACTAGAGGCCGGGGAGCTGTTTTTT. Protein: CASSQVLEAGELFF.

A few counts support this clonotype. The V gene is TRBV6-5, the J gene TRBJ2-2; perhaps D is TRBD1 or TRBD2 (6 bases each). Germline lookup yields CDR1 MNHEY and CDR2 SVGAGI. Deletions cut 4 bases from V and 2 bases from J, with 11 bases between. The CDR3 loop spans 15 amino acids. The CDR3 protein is CASSSGEVNTGELFF. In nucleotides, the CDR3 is TGTGCCAGCAGTTCAGGGGAGGTCAACACCGGGGAGCTGTTTTTT.